This TCR beta chain was recorded in a study of blood T cells in healthy people across ages. Study-wide results and limits: Donors of long life had a larger count of naive CD4+ cells and greater diversity than aged donors. Naive and antigen-experienced cells were not separated, limiting conclusive comparison. Higher naive T cell percentage went strongly together with higher TCR beta diversity.

Healthy Caucasian individuals from Russia aged roughly 6 to 100 were enrolled as donors. The use of a sample-barcoded 5' primer and a J-beta primer mix characterized a second PCR of 7 to 11 cycles. Each CDR3 protein is one row after TCRdb ran MiXCR on the 5' RACE reads. Of 700,000 or so distinct CDR3 sequences in the sample, about 24% were seen once. Germline CDR1 is DFQATT and CDR2 is SNEGSKA (reference sequence). This CDR3 region has 15 residues. Trimming at V came to 0 bases and at J to 7 bases, leaving 7 bases not matched to a gene. Comment on this clonotype: The antigen remains undetermined.

The chain links TRBV20-1 to TRBJ2-1; 9 bases align to TRBD2. The sequence derives from a man in his 70s in good health. Sequencing was carried out using blood. The CDR3 loop reads CSARDPSGRINEQFF. The DNA for the CDR3 is TGCAGTGCTAGAGATCCCAGCGGGAGGATAAATGAGCAGTTCTTC.